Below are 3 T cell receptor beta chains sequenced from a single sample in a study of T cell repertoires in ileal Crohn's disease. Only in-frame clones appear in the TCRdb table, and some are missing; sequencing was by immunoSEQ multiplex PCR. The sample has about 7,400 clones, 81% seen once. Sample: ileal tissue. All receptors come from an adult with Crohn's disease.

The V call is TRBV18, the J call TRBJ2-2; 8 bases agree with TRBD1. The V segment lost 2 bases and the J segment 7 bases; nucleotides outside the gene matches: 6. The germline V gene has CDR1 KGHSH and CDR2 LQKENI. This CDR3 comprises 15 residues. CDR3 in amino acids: CASSPFGQGGGELFF. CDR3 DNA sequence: TGTGCCAGCTCACCATTCGGACAGGGAGGCGGGGAGCTGTTTTTT.

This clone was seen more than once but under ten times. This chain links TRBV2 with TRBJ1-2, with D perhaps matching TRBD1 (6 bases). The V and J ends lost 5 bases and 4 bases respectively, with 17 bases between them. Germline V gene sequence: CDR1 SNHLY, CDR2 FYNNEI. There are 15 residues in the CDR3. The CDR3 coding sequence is TGTGCCAGCAGTCCCGTTGGGGGACACTCCTATGGCTACACCTTC. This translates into CASSPVGGHSYGYTF.

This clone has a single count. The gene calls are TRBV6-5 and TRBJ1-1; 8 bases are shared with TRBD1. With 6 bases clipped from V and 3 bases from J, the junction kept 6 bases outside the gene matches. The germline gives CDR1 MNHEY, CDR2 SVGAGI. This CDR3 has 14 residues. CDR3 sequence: CASSRGQGYTEAFF. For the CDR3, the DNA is TGTGCCAGCAGCCGAGGACAGGGTTACACTGAAGCTTTCTTT.